These T cell receptor beta chains were read from a single sample in a study of shared clonotypes between healthy human individuals. Profiling relied on immunoSEQ multiplex PCR, and the TCRdb table lists in-frame clones only, not all of them. The table has more than 2 million clones, around 95% seen once. Sequencing used naive CD4+ T cells sorted from blood. These receptors were obtained from a man in his late teens or twenties in good health. CDR3s include the opening cysteine and the closing phenylalanine or tryptophan. D genes are given only for firm matches. Size tells how often a clone was seen (once, few, many) or the class of an expanded clone, and some rows leave it out.

v_call: TRBV9; clone_size: NA; j_call: TRBJ2-2; d_call: NA; cdr3_nt: TGTGCCAGCAGGAGGAACACCGGGGAGCTGTTTTTT; cdr3_aa: CASRRNTGELFF
v_call: TRBV10-3; clone_size: NA; j_call: TRBJ2-3; d_call: TRBD2; cdr3_nt: TGTGCCATCAGTGAGTCGCGGGAGGGCCCAGATACGCAGTATTTT; cdr3_aa: CAISESREGPDTQYF
v_call: TRBV5-1; clone_size: NA; j_call: TRBJ2-5; d_call: TRBD1; cdr3_nt: TGCGCCAGCAGCGGACAGGGGGCGGTTCGGGCTCAAGAGACCCAGTACTTC; cdr3_aa: CASSGQGAVRAQETQYF
v_call: TRBV18; clone_size: NA; j_call: TRBJ2-7; d_call: TRBD1; cdr3_nt: TGTGCCAGCTCGGGACAGGCACCCTACGAGCAGTACTTC; cdr3_aa: CASSGQAPYEQYF
v_call: TRBV4-1; clone_size: NA; j_call: TRBJ2-2; d_call: NA; cdr3_nt: TGCGCCAGCAGAGTGGGGCTTATCGGCGACACCGGGGAGCTGTTTTTT; cdr3_aa: CASRVGLIGDTGELFF
v_call: TRBV27; clone_size: once; j_call: TRBJ2-7; d_call: NA; cdr3_nt: TGTGCCAGCAGTACCTCAAGGGTTATAAGGAAGGAGCAGTACTTC; cdr3_aa: CASSTSRVIRKEQYF
v_call: TRBV10-3; clone_size: NA; j_call: TRBJ2-3; d_call: NA; cdr3_nt: TGTGCCATCAGCAAGGGGACAAGCACAGATACGCAGTATTTT; cdr3_aa: CAISKGTSTDTQYF
v_call: TRBV7-2; clone_size: NA; j_call: TRBJ2-3; d_call: TRBD1; cdr3_nt: TGTGCCAGCAGCCAGGACAGGGGGAGCACAGATACGCAGTATTTT; cdr3_aa: CASSQDRGSTDTQYF
v_call: TRBV10-3; clone_size: NA; j_call: TRBJ2-2; d_call: TRBD2; cdr3_nt: TGTGCCATCCGCGGGGGGTTAACCGGGGAGCTGTTTTTT; cdr3_aa: CAIRGGLTGELFF
v_call: TRBV6-1; clone_size: NA; j_call: TRBJ1-4; d_call: TRBD1; cdr3_nt: TGTGCCAGCGGAGACAGGGGGCGCGATGAAAAACTGTTTTTT; cdr3_aa: CASGDRGRDEKLFF
v_call: TRBV30; clone_size: NA; j_call: TRBJ2-6; d_call: NA; cdr3_nt: TGTGCCTGGAGTAAATCTGGTCCCTCTGGGGCCAACGTCCTGACTTTC; cdr3_aa: CAWSKSGPSGANVLTF
v_call: TRBV28; clone_size: NA; j_call: TRBJ1-5; d_call: NA; cdr3_nt: TGTGCCAGCAGTTACTCATACCTTAGCAATCAGCCCCAGCATTTT; cdr3_aa: CASSYSYLSNQPQHF
v_call: TRBV9; clone_size: NA; j_call: TRBJ1-4; d_call: NA; cdr3_nt: TGTGCCAGCAGCCTCAGGGGATATAATGAAAAACTGTTTTTT; cdr3_aa: CASSLRGYNEKLFF
v_call: TRBV5-1; clone_size: once; j_call: TRBJ2-3; d_call: NA; cdr3_nt: TGCGCCAGCAGCGGCACAGGAGGATTTCGGCCAAATACGCAGTATTTT; cdr3_aa: CASSGTGGFRPNTQYF
v_call: TRBV6-1; clone_size: NA; j_call: TRBJ1-4; d_call: NA; cdr3_nt: TGTGCCAGCACCCCACGGTCAGCTAATGAAAAACTGTTTTTT; cdr3_aa: CASTPRSANEKLFF
v_call: TRBV7-6; clone_size: NA; j_call: TRBJ1-1; d_call: NA; cdr3_nt: TGTGCCAGCAGCCTTGCGTCCAGGGAGGTTTTATGGGGAACTGAAGCTTTCTTT; cdr3_aa: CASSLASREVLWGTEAFF
v_call: TRBV11-1; clone_size: NA; j_call: TRBJ2-3; d_call: TRBD2; cdr3_nt: TGTGCCAGCAGCCTTAGGACTAGCGGGCGACCTAGCACAGATACGCAGTATTTT; cdr3_aa: CASSLRTSGRPSTDTQYF
v_call: TRBV6-1; clone_size: NA; j_call: TRBJ2-1; d_call: NA; cdr3_nt: TGTGCCAGCAGTGAGGAGGGACTCTCCTACAATGAGCAGTTCTTC; cdr3_aa: CASSEEGLSYNEQFF
v_call: TRBV5-1; clone_size: NA; j_call: TRBJ1-4; d_call: NA; cdr3_nt: TGCGCCAGCGGGAGTGGGGCCGGAGGTGAAAAACTGTTTTTT; cdr3_aa: CASGSGAGGEKLFF
v_call: TRBV27; clone_size: NA; j_call: TRBJ2-3; d_call: NA; cdr3_nt: TGTGCCAGCAGTCTATCGATTGGACGTCAAGGGCTAGGAGATACGCAGTATTTT; cdr3_aa: CASSLSIGRQGLGDTQYF
v_call: TRBV28; clone_size: NA; j_call: TRBJ2-7; d_call: TRBD1; cdr3_nt: TGTGCCAGCAGTGACCGGGACAGGGCTTACTACGAGCAGTACTTC; cdr3_aa: CASSDRDRAYYEQYF
v_call: TRBV18; clone_size: once; j_call: TRBJ2-1; d_call: NA; cdr3_nt: TGTGCCAGCTCAGGGCGTAGCTCCTACAATGAGCAGTTCTTC; cdr3_aa: CASSGRSSYNEQFF
v_call: TRBV2; clone_size: once; j_call: TRBJ2-5; d_call: TRBD2; cdr3_nt: TGTGCCACCCTAGCGGGAGTACAAGAGACCCAGTACTTC; cdr3_aa: CATLAGVQETQYF
v_call: TRBV7-2; clone_size: NA; j_call: TRBJ2-7; d_call: TRBD2; cdr3_nt: TGTGCCAGCAGCTTAGGACTAGCGGGAGGCGACGAGCAGTACTTC; cdr3_aa: CASSLGLAGGDEQYF
v_call: TRBV7-9; clone_size: NA; j_call: TRBJ2-3; d_call: NA; cdr3_nt: TGTGCCAGCCCGACGACAGATACGCAGTATTTT; cdr3_aa: CASPTTDTQYF
v_call: TRBV6-1; clone_size: once; j_call: TRBJ2-7; d_call: TRBD1; cdr3_nt: TGTGCCAGCACTAAGGACAGGGGGCCCTACGAGCAGTACTTC; cdr3_aa: CASTKDRGPYEQYF
v_call: TRBV30; clone_size: NA; j_call: TRBJ2-6; d_call: NA; cdr3_nt: TGTGCCTGGAGATTAGTCTCTGGGGCCAACGTCCTGACTTTC; cdr3_aa: CAWRLVSGANVLTF
v_call: TRBV6-4; clone_size: NA; j_call: TRBJ1-4; d_call: NA; cdr3_nt: TGTGCCAGCAGTGACCGCCCAGGGACCGACCGGGAAAAACTGTTTTTT; cdr3_aa: CASSDRPGTDREKLFF
v_call: TRBV5-1; clone_size: once; j_call: TRBJ1-4; d_call: TRBD1; cdr3_nt: TGCGCCAGCAGCGACAGGGGGGCTAATGAAAAACTGTTTTTT; cdr3_aa: CASSDRGANEKLFF
v_call: TRBV10-3; clone_size: NA; j_call: TRBJ2-3; d_call: NA; cdr3_nt: TGTGCCACCACGCCGTTGACAACTAGCACAGATACGCAGTATTTT; cdr3_aa: CATTPLTTSTDTQYF
v_call: TRBV28; clone_size: NA; j_call: TRBJ2-5; d_call: NA; cdr3_nt: TGTGCCAGCTCCTCCTTGGCCCTCGGCGAGGAGACCCAGTACTTC; cdr3_aa: CASSSLALGEETQYF
v_call: TRBV10-3; clone_size: NA; j_call: TRBJ2-2; d_call: TRBD1; cdr3_nt: TGTGCCATCAGCTCGGGACAGAGGAACACCGGGGAGCTGTTTTTT; cdr3_aa: CAISSGQRNTGELFF
v_call: TRBV7-9; clone_size: once; j_call: TRBJ1-1; d_call: TRBD1; cdr3_nt: TGTGCCAGCAGCGCGGGACAGGGGTTGAGGACTGAAGCTTTCTTT; cdr3_aa: CASSAGQGLRTEAFF
v_call: TRBV4-3; clone_size: NA; j_call: TRBJ2-7; d_call: NA; cdr3_nt: TGCGCCAGCAGCCAAGTTCTCGGACTGGGCTCCTACGAGCAGTACTTC; cdr3_aa: CASSQVLGLGSYEQYF
v_call: TRBV7-2; clone_size: few; j_call: TRBJ1-2; d_call: NA; cdr3_nt: TGTGCCAGCAGCTCAGTGCCGGGCCGGACGGGCTACACCTTC; cdr3_aa: CASSSVPGRTGYTF
v_call: TRBV30; clone_size: NA; j_call: TRBJ1-1; d_call: NA; cdr3_nt: TGTGCCTGGTACACGGGGAACACTGAAGCTTTCTTT; cdr3_aa: CAWYTGNTEAFF
v_call: TRBV7-9; clone_size: NA; j_call: TRBJ2-7; d_call: TRBD2; cdr3_nt: TGTGCCAGCAGCTTAGATCCCTACGGGGGGAAATCCTACGAGCAGTACTTC; cdr3_aa: CASSLDPYGGKSYEQYF
v_call: TRBV4-3; clone_size: NA; j_call: TRBJ2-3; d_call: NA; cdr3_nt: TGCGCCAGCAGCCCCCGATTAAACTTCGGGGGAAACACAGATACGCAGTATTTT; cdr3_aa: CASSPRLNFGGNTDTQYF
v_call: TRBV5-6; clone_size: NA; j_call: TRBJ2-1; d_call: NA; cdr3_nt: TGTGCCAGCAGCCCCCAGTGGGGAATCTACAATGAGCAGTTCTTC; cdr3_aa: CASSPQWGIYNEQFF
v_call: TRBV2; clone_size: NA; j_call: TRBJ2-5; d_call: NA; cdr3_nt: TGTGCCAGCAGTGAACTGGGACTGCACCAAGAGACCCAGTACTTC; cdr3_aa: CASSELGLHQETQYF
v_call: TRBV13; clone_size: NA; j_call: TRBJ2-3; d_call: NA; cdr3_nt: TGTGCCAGCAGCCCTGGTAGGGGTACGCAGTATTTT; cdr3_aa: CASSPGRGTQYF
v_call: TRBV19; clone_size: NA; j_call: TRBJ2-7; d_call: NA; cdr3_nt: TGTGCCAGTAGTATCTCAGACAGGTCGGCTTACGAGCAGTACTTC; cdr3_aa: CASSISDRSAYEQYF
v_call: TRBV7-9; clone_size: once; j_call: TRBJ1-3; d_call: NA; cdr3_nt: TGTGCCAGCAGCTCGAAGGGAAACACCATATATTTT; cdr3_aa: CASSSKGNTIYF
v_call: TRBV6-1; clone_size: NA; j_call: TRBJ1-1; d_call: NA; cdr3_nt: TGTGCCAGCAGTGATTGGCAGGGGAACACTGAAGCTTTCTTT; cdr3_aa: CASSDWQGNTEAFF
v_call: TRBV9; clone_size: NA; j_call: TRBJ2-2; d_call: NA; cdr3_nt: TGTGCCAGCAGCGTAGCTGGGGCCAACACCGGGGAGCTGTTTTTT; cdr3_aa: CASSVAGANTGELFF
v_call: TRBV7-9; clone_size: NA; j_call: TRBJ2-6; d_call: NA; cdr3_nt: TGTGCCAGCAGCTGGGGTCAAAACAACGTCCTGACTTTC; cdr3_aa: CASSWGQNNVLTF
v_call: TRBV18; clone_size: NA; j_call: TRBJ1-1; d_call: NA; cdr3_nt: TGTGCCAGCTCCCCCGGGGCAGGAGGGGACACTGAAGCTTTCTTT; cdr3_aa: CASSPGAGGDTEAFF
v_call: TRBV9; clone_size: NA; j_call: TRBJ2-1; d_call: TRBD2; cdr3_nt: TGTGCCAGCAGCTCTTCCGGGACTAGCAACAATGAGCAGTTCTTC; cdr3_aa: CASSSSGTSNNEQFF
v_call: TRBV19; clone_size: NA; j_call: TRBJ2-3; d_call: NA; cdr3_nt: TGTGCCAGTAGTAAGGACTACCGGGGGGATACGCAGTATTTT; cdr3_aa: CASSKDYRGDTQYF
v_call: TRBV2; clone_size: NA; j_call: TRBJ1-6; d_call: NA; cdr3_nt: TGTGCCAGCAGGGGGGGGACTAAGAATTCACCCCTCCACTTT; cdr3_aa: CASRGGTKNSPLHF
v_call: TRBV10-3; clone_size: NA; j_call: TRBJ1-1; d_call: TRBD1; cdr3_nt: TGTGCCATCAGTCAGGGGGGTGACACTGAAGCTTTCTTT; cdr3_aa: CAISQGGDTEAFF
v_call: TRBV30; clone_size: NA; j_call: TRBJ2-4; d_call: NA; cdr3_nt: TGTGCCTGGAGTGTAGCCCAGGACAGCCTAGCCAAAAACATTCAGTACTTC; cdr3_aa: CAWSVAQDSLAKNIQYF
v_call: TRBV28; clone_size: NA; j_call: TRBJ2-7; d_call: NA; cdr3_nt: TGTGCCAGCAGTCTAGGAGGGGGGGACGAGCAGTACTTC; cdr3_aa: CASSLGGGDEQYF
v_call: TRBV25-1; clone_size: NA; j_call: TRBJ1-3; d_call: TRBD1; cdr3_nt: TGTGCCAGCAGTGAGGGACAGGGGGTTGGAAACACCATATATTTT; cdr3_aa: CASSEGQGVGNTIYF
v_call: TRBV4-1; clone_size: NA; j_call: TRBJ1-2; d_call: TRBD1; cdr3_nt: TGCGCCAGCAGCCGGACAGGGAGTGGCTACACCTTC; cdr3_aa: CASSRTGSGYTF
v_call: TRBV9; clone_size: NA; j_call: TRBJ2-1; d_call: TRBD2; cdr3_nt: TGTGCCAGCAGCACAAGCGGGAGCTCCTACAATGAGCAGTTCTTC; cdr3_aa: CASSTSGSSYNEQFF
v_call: TRBV9; clone_size: NA; j_call: TRBJ2-3; d_call: TRBD2; cdr3_nt: TGTGCCAGCAGCGTAGCCCCACTAGCGGGTACCGATACGCAGTATTTT; cdr3_aa: CASSVAPLAGTDTQYF
v_call: TRBV6-6; clone_size: NA; j_call: TRBJ1-4; d_call: NA; cdr3_nt: TGTGCCAGCAGTTACAAGGGGGTACATGAAAAACTGTTTTTT; cdr3_aa: CASSYKGVHEKLFF
v_call: TRBV7-2; clone_size: NA; j_call: TRBJ2-5; d_call: NA; cdr3_nt: TGTGCCAGCCGGACGGGGGAGGAGACCCAGTACTTC; cdr3_aa: CASRTGEETQYF